A single sample is the source of the 5 T cell receptor beta chains below, sequenced in a study of blood T cell repertoires in COVID-19. Sequencing used immunoSEQ multiplex PCR; TCRdb keeps in-frame clones, though not all of them. The data contain around 300,000 clones, around 91% of them singletons. Sequencing was done on a sample of PBMCs or T cells enriched from blood (not recorded which). Every receptor here comes from a woman aged 18-35 years with acute COVID-19.

The J gene is TRBJ2-3, the V gene TRBV10-3; TRBD2 matches 8 bases. CDR1 is ENHRY and CDR2 is SYGVKD in the germline V gene. This CDR3 is 16 amino acids long. V was pared by 4 bases and J by 2 bases, with 8 bases of the junction left unmatched. CDR3 protein: CAISASTSEYTDTQYF. The CDR3 nucleotides read TGTGCCATCAGTGCGTCGACTAGCGAGTACACAGATACGCAGTATTTT.

The chain is built from TRBV28 and TRBJ2-1, with D unclear. CDR1 is MDHEN, CDR2 SYDVKM, per germline. CDR3 length: 12 amino acids. The ends were cut back, 5 bases at V and 8 bases at J, with 10 bases in the middle. The DNA of the CDR3 is TGTGCCAGCAGTACGCAATCGGATGAGCAGTTCTTC. It translates to CASSTQSDEQFF. Full variable domain (remainder filled in from reference TRBV28 and TRBJ2-1): DVKVTQSSRYLVKRTGEKVFLECVQDMDHENMFWYRQDPGLGLRLIYFSYDVKMKEKGDIPEGYSVSREKKERFSLILESASTNQTSMYLCASSTQSDEQFFGPGTRLTVL.

V usage is TRBV28 and J usage is TRBJ1-5; D is unresolved. Germline-derived CDR1 and CDR2 are MDHEN and SYDVKM. V was pared by 2 bases and J by 9 bases, with 2 bases between. The CDR3 length is 10 residues. The CDR3 nucleotides read TGTGCCAGCAGTTTACGGCCCCAGCATTTT. It translates to CASSLRPQHF.

The CDR3 DNA reads TGTGCCAGCAGACTAGCGGGAAACTACGAGCAGTACTTC. This gives the protein CASRLAGNYEQYF. The chain recombines TRBV6-5 with TRBJ2-7, with 10 bases fitting TRBD2. The CDR3 is 13 residues long. CDR1 MNHEY and CDR2 SVGAGI come from the germline V gene. V shed 6 bases, J shed 3 bases, and the junction held 2 bases outside the gene matches.

The V call is TRBV19, the J call TRBJ1-5; a possible D gene is TRBD1 (5 bases). CDR1 is LNHDA, CDR2 SQIVND, per germline (reference sequence). The CDR3 totals 12 residues. The V and J ends lost 10 bases and 4 bases respectively, with 11 bases between them. The CDR3 nucleotides are TGTGCCACCGACGGGGGGAATCAGCCCCAGCATTTT. Its protein product is CATDGGNQPQHF.